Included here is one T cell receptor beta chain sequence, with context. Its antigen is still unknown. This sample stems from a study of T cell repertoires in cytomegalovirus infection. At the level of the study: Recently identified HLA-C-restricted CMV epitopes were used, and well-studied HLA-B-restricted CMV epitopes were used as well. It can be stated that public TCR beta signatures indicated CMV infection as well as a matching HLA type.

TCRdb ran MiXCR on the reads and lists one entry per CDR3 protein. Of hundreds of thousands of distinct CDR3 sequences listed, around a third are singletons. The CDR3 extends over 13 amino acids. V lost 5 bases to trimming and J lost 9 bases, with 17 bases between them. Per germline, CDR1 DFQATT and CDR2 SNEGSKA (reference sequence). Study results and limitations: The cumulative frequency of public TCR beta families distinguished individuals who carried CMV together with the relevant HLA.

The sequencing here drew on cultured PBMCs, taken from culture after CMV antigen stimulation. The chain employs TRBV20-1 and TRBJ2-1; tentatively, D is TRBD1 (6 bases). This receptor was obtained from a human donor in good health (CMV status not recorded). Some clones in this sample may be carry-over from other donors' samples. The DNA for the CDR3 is TGCAGTGCTTCCCTCGAGGGGGATGGTGAGCAGTTCTTC. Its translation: CSASLEGDGEQFF.